This T cell receptor beta chain was captured in a study of T cells after somatic rescue of genetic block. This CDR3 is 15 amino acids long. Germline lookup yields CDR1 SGHAT and CDR2 FQDESV (reference sequence). Trimming shortened V by 1 base and J by 3 bases, and 12 bases separated the two germline ends. Profiling relied on immunoSEQ multiplex PCR, and the TCRdb table lists in-frame clones only, not all of them. Of about 88,000 clones listed, 85% to 90% were seen once; the top ten hold 1.6%. This chain joins TRBV11-1 and TRBJ1-1, with D possibly being TRBD1 (5 bases). Sequenced input: peripheral blood mononuclear cells (PBMCs). This clonotype was sampled from a woman in her late teens or twenties. The CDR3 loop is CASSLEGRADTEAFF. The CDR3 bases are TGTGCCAGCAGCTTAGAGGGCAGGGCGGACACTGAAGCTTTCTTT.